The 7 T cell receptor beta chains below come from one sample, sequenced in a study of T cell repertoires in cytomegalovirus infection (dated by TCRdb to about 2019). The intended sense of this specimen's treatment or condition label: in vitro stimulation with specific CMV peptide epitopes to enrich CMV-specific T cells. These receptors have no identified antigens. The sequencing machine was an Illumina HiSeq 1500. Using fastp trimming at Q25 and MiXCR clonotype assembly, TCRdb reanalyzed the public sequencing data and kept in-frame beta chains. When rows share a CDR3 protein, they turn into one entry using the most common DNA and genes. This sample comprises 200,000 to 250,000 distinct CDR3 sequences, about 39% of them detected only once. In total, the top ten clones hold about 60% of the sample. Source: CD8+ T cells from cultured PBMCs, taken from culture after CMV antigen stimulation. Source of these receptors: a human donor in good health (CMV status not recorded). Some clones in this sample may be carry-over from other donors' samples.

Only a few counts were recorded for this clonotype. The V and J genes are TRBV7-8 and TRBJ2-1, with 8 bases fitting TRBD1. CDR3 length equals 15 residues. Germline V gives CDR1 SGHVS, CDR2 FQNEAQ. The trim removed 5 bases at V and 3 bases at J, leaving 6 bases unmatched. The CDR3 DNA sequence: TGTGCCAGCAGCCCGGGACAGGCCTACTACAATGAGCAGTTCTTC. Protein product: CASSPGQAYYNEQFF.

This clonotype occurred a few times. This sequence joins TRBV7-9 and TRBJ2-2; 14 positions match TRBD2. Trimming cost V 2 bases and J 4 bases; bases outside gene matches: 9. The length of the CDR3 is 19 residues. From germline, CDR1 is SEHNR and CDR2 FQNEAQ (reference sequence). CDR3 amino acids: CASSLTGTSGRIGTGELFF. CDR3 DNA: TGTGCCAGCAGCTTAACCGGGACTAGCGGGAGAATAGGCACCGGGGAGCTGTTTTTT.

The V and J genes are TRBV7-6 and TRBJ1-1, with D unclear. Germline V gene data show CDR1 as SGHVS and CDR2 as FNYEAQ. The CDR3 runs 13 residues. Trimming pared 1 base from V and 5 bases from J, leaving 8 bases between. CDR3 residues: CASSLVGRTEAFF. In DNA, the CDR3 is TGTGCCAGCAGCTTAGTGGGTCGGACTGAAGCTTTCTTT. Full variable domain (missing parts from reference TRBV7-6 and TRBJ1-1): GAGVSQSPRYKVTKRGQDVALRCDPISGHVSLYWYRQALGQGPEFLTYFNYEAQQDKSGLPNDRFSAERPEGSISTLTIQRTEQRDSAMYRCASSLVGRTEAFFGQGTRLTVV.

This clonotype was detected a few times. The gene calls are TRBV12-3 or TRBV12-4 and TRBJ1-1; 9 nucleotides agree with TRBD1. V lost 10 bases to trimming and J lost 1 base; unmatched junction nucleotides: 4. CDR3 length equals 13 residues. The CDR3 loop reads CANGQGTNTEAFF. CDR3 in DNA: TGTGCCAACGGACAGGGGACGAACACTGAAGCTTTCTTT.

V is TRBV12-5 and J is TRBJ2-1; TRBD2 aligns across 8 bases. Germline loops: CDR1 LGHNT, CDR2 FRNRAP. The CDR3 contains 14 residues. The V and J ends lost 7 bases and 7 bases, in that order; junction bases with no gene match: 9. The CDR3 DNA sequence: TGTGCTAGTGCCCCCAGCGGGAGTTTGAATGAGCAGTTCTTC. Its translation: CASAPSGSLNEQFF.

The V gene is TRBV7-9, the J gene TRBJ1-5, with 7 bases fitting TRBD1. CDR3 length: 15 amino acids. CDR1 SEHNR and CDR2 FQNEAQ come from the germline V gene (reference sequence). Losses at the gene ends were 1 base for V and 6 bases for J; bases not matched to a gene: 6. The CDR3 reads CASSLGEGASQPQHF. The DNA of the CDR3 is TGTGCCAGCAGCTTAGGAGAGGGGGCAAGTCAGCCCCAGCATTTT.

CDR3 bases: TGCAGTGGTGGGGACAGTTTGAACACTGAAGCTTTCTTT. It is translated as CSGGDSLNTEAFF. The chain carries TRBV20-1 and TRBJ1-1; 7 bases map to TRBD1. In germline, CDR1 is DFQATT, CDR2 SNEGSKA (reference sequence). V trimming: 7 bases; J trimming: 0 bases; junction bases outside the gene matches: 5. The CDR3 length is 13 residues.